This entry lists 29 T cell receptor beta chains sequenced from one sample in a study of molecular identifiers for immune sequencing clone quantification (dated by TCRdb to the late 2010s). Preparation of the library involved PCR. Instrument used: Illumina HiSeq 4000. TCRdb applied fastp at Q25 and MiXCR to the public reads, then kept only in-frame beta chains. Identical CDR3 proteins give one entry, which carries the most common genes and DNA. For this sample the table gives 490,000 or so distinct CDR3 sequences, of which roughly 23% were detected only once. 0.7% to 0.95% of the sample rests with the top ten. The material sequenced was naive CD8+ T cells from blood, with Jurkat cell RNA spiked in. The meaning of the sample's cell subset or site label: FACS-sorted CD8+CD4-CCR7+CD45RA+ naive T cells. These receptors originate from a human donor in good health. Some libraries in this study had Jurkat cell RNA spiked in.

A note on this clonotype: One end of the junction varies from germline; a read error may be responsible. The chain is built from TRBV20-1 and TRBJ2-7; D is perhaps TRBD2 (5 bases). Germline CDR1 reads DFQATT; CDR2 reads SNEGSKA (reference sequence). The CDR3 consists of 15 residues. Here the CDR3 DNA reads TGCAGTGCTCCGAGCGGTGCGCGGAGCTCCTACGAGCGGTACTTC. Protein: CSAPSGARSSYERYF.

This sequence joins TRBV12-5 and TRBJ1-2; D perhaps matches TRBD1 (6 bases). Germline-derived CDR1 and CDR2 are LGHNT and FRNRAP. CDR3 size: 12 residues. The V gene lost 5 bases and the J gene lost 7 bases, with 11 bases spanning the gap. CDR3 loop: CASGTTGSGYTF. The CDR3 DNA sequence: TGTGCTAGTGGTACCACAGGGAGTGGCTACACCTTC. Full variable domain (outside the CDR3, taken from reference TRBV12-5 and TRBJ1-2): DARVTQTPRHKVTEMGQEVTMRCQPILGHNTVFWYRQTMMQGLELLAYFRNRAPLDDSGMPKDRFSAEMPDATLATLKIQPSEPRDSAVYFCASGTTGSGYTFGSGTRLTVV.

The DNA of the CDR3 is TGTGCCAGTAGTATACCCTACGACCCAGGGGTTAATCAGCCCCAGCATTTT. This translates into CASSIPYDPGVNQPQHF. This chain connects TRBV19 to TRBJ1-5, with D perhaps matching TRBD1 (6 bases). The V end lost 2 bases, the J end lost 4 bases, and 18 bases lay between the germline ends. The length of the CDR3 is 17 residues. Germline CDR1 and CDR2: LNHDA and SQIVND (reference sequence).

This clonotype came up many times. The chain joins TRBV7-9 to TRBJ2-5; 7 nucleotides line up with TRBD1. The V gene end was trimmed by 0 bases and the J gene end by 3 bases; junction bases not matched to a gene: 4. Germline values: CDR1 SEHNR, CDR2 FQNEAQ (reference sequence). CDR3 length: 15 residues. CDR3 amino acids: CASSLAFGQEETQYF. The CDR3 nucleotides are TGTGCCAGCAGCTTAGCGTTTGGACAGGAAGAGACCCAGTACTTC.

V and J are TRBV7-2 and TRBJ2-5, with 7 bases identical to TRBD2. The V and J ends lost 0 bases and 5 bases, in that order; junction bases with no gene match: 9. Germline CDR1 is SGHTA and CDR2 is FQGNSA. CDR3 length: 16 residues. CDR3 loop: CASSLARAGIGETQYF. In nucleotides, the CDR3 is TGTGCCAGCAGCTTAGCGAGAGCGGGGATCGGGGAGACCCAGTACTTC.

The chain combines TRBV2 with TRBJ1-2; D call uncertain. The CDR3 contains 9 residues. CDR1 is SNHLY, CDR2 FYNNEI, per germline. V was trimmed by 5 bases and J by 5 bases, leaving 0 bases between them. For the CDR3, the DNA is TGTGCCAGCAGTTATGGCTACACCTTC. This codes for CASSYGYTF. Looking up the rest from reference TRBV2 and TRBJ1-2 gives the full variable domain: EPEVTQTPSHQVTQMGQEVILRCVPISNHLYFYWYRQILGQKVEFLVSFYNNEISEKSEIFDDQFSVERPDGSNFTLKIRSTKLEDSAMYFCASSYGYTFGSGTRLTVV.

This clonotype was found a few times. V gene TRBV6-1 combines with J gene TRBJ1-1; 7 positions match TRBD1. With 6 bases clipped from V and 2 bases from J, the junction kept 6 bases outside the gene matches. CDR3 length: 14 amino acids. The germline gives CDR1 MNHNS, CDR2 SASEGT. CDR3: CASSPWDSNTEAFF. CDR3 DNA: TGTGCCAGCAGCCCCTGGGACAGCAACACTGAAGCTTTCTTT.

This clonotype was found a few times. The chain carries TRBV21-1 and TRBJ2-3; whether TRBD2, the table's D call, matches the DNA was not checked. TRBV21-1 is tagged as a pseudogene. The CDR3 has 17 amino acids. The CDR3 bases are TGTGCCAGCAGCAAACGGTTAGCGGGATGGAGCACAGATACGCAGTATTTT. The encoded protein is CASSKRLAGWSTDTQYF.

This clonotype has a count of ten or more. This chain links TRBV4-3 with TRBJ2-7, with 8 bases lining up with TRBD1. CDR1 is LGHNA, CDR2 YSLEER, per germline. The CDR3 is made up of 13 amino acids. V lost 4 bases to trimming and J lost 6 bases; unmatched junction nucleotides: 5. This CDR3 is CASSPETGGEQYF. In DNA form, the CDR3 reads TGCGCCAGCAGCCCTGAAACAGGGGGCGAGCAGTACTTC.

This clonotype was recorded at least ten times. CDR3 coding DNA: TGTGCCAGCAGCCGAGCGGGGGAAGAGACCCAGTACTTC. This gives the protein CASSRAGEETQYF. The V and J genes are TRBV7-9 and TRBJ2-5, with TRBD2 matching over 8 bases. V gave up 5 bases and J gave up 3 bases; unmatched junction bases: 2. CDR3 size: 13 residues. From germline, CDR1 is SEHNR and CDR2 FQNEAQ (reference sequence).

V and J are TRBV6-6 and TRBJ2-4; 10 positions agree with TRBD1. Germline CDR1 MNHNY, CDR2 SVGAGI (reference sequence). V lost 5 bases and J lost 8; bases outside the gene matches: 3. This CDR3 region has 13 residues. The CDR3 region has the DNA TGTGCCAGCAGTCCGGACAGGGGGGACATTCAGTACTTC. This codes for CASSPDRGDIQYF.

The J gene is TRBJ1-2, the V gene TRBV20-1, with D possibly matching TRBD1 (5 bases). V was trimmed by 0 bases and J by 6 bases, leaving 32 bases between them. This CDR3 comprises 20 residues. Germline assignment: CDR1 DFQATT and CDR2 SNEGSKA (reference sequence). CDR3 region: CSARDYGGSPPRGTTHGYTF. CDR3 coding DNA: TGCAGTGCTAGAGATTACGGGGGTTCGCCCCCCCGTGGGACTACCCATGGCTACACCTTC.

This clonotype was counted many times. The chain couples TRBV7-6 to TRBJ2-4; D may be TRBD1 or TRBD2 (6 bases each). Germline loops: CDR1 SGHVS, CDR2 FNYEAQ. The CDR3 runs to 15 residues. V was pared by 5 bases and J by 7 bases, with 18 bases between. In DNA, the CDR3 is TGTGCCAGCAGCCCAGTAGGGGGGCGGGCGAACATTCAGTACTTC. Protein: CASSPVGGRANIQYF. The full variable domain, completed using reference TRBV7-6 and TRBJ2-4, is GAGVSQSPRYKVTKRGQDVALRCDPISGHVSLYWYRQALGQGPEFLTYFNYEAQQDKSGLPNDRFSAERPEGSISTLTIQRTEQRDSAMYRCASSPVGGRANIQYFGAGTRLSVL.

This clonotype was seen at least ten times. The J gene is TRBJ2-7, the V gene TRBV5-1, with TRBD1 identical over 7 bases. V lost 4 bases to trimming and J lost 4 bases; unmatched junction nucleotides: 8. The CDR3 is made up of 14 amino acids. The germline CDR1 and CDR2 sequences are SGHRS and YFSETQ. The CDR3 here is CASSPRDSQYEQYF. In DNA, the CDR3 is TGCGCCAGCAGCCCCCGGGACAGTCAGTACGAGCAGTACTTC. The full variable domain, rest sourced from reference TRBV5-1 and TRBJ2-7, is KAGVTQTPRYLIKTRGQQVTLSCSPISGHRSVSWYQQTPGQGLQFLFEYFSETQRNKGNFPGRFSGRQFSNSRSEMNVSTLELGDSALYLCASSPRDSQYEQYFGPGTRLTVT.

Of note for this clonotype: This may stem from a read error, because a much larger clone lies one nucleotide away. The J gene is TRBJ2-7, the V gene TRBV7-8; no definite D call. The V end was cut by 4 bases, the J end by 1 base, with 14 bases between. Germline lookup yields CDR1 SGHVS and CDR2 FQNEAQ. The length of the CDR3 is 15 residues. CDR3 nucleotide sequence: TGTGCCAGCAGCTGGGGTCGACGGACGTCCTACGAGCAGTACTTC. The encoded protein is CASSWGRRTSYEQYF.

The chain combines TRBV5-6 with TRBJ1-6, with 8 bases fitting TRBD1. V lost 4 bases and J lost 9; bases outside the gene matches: 6. The CDR3 has 14 residues. Germline V gives CDR1 SGHDT, CDR2 YYEEEE. CDR3 in amino acids: CASSPTGVASPLHF. CDR3 sequence (DNA): TGTGCCAGCAGCCCGACAGGGGTCGCTTCACCCCTCCACTTT.

This clonotype was seen ten or more times. The chain links TRBV28 to TRBJ2-3; weak D call: TRBD1 (5 bases). The CDR3 consists of 15 residues. Trimming took 3 bases from V and 0 from J, leaving 10 bases between them. Per the germline V gene, CDR1 is MDHEN and CDR2 is SYDVKM. The DNA of the CDR3 is TGTGCCAGCAGTTTTGGCAGGGTGAGCACAGATACGCAGTATTTT. Translation gives CASSFGRVSTDTQYF. The variable domain in full, completed from reference TRBV28 and TRBJ2-3, reads DVKVTQSSRYLVKRTGEKVFLECVQDMDHENMFWYRQDPGLGLRLIYFSYDVKMKEKGDIPEGYSVSREKKERFSLILESASTNQTSMYLCASSFGRVSTDTQYFGPGTRLTVL.

The table lists this clonotype with a few counts. The V gene is TRBV5-1, the J gene TRBJ2-7; D is possibly TRBD1 (7 bases). This CDR3 spans 12 amino acids. The V gene lost 4 bases and the J gene lost 5 bases, with 10 bases spanning the gap. The germline V gene has CDR1 SGHRS and CDR2 YFSETQ. The DNA for the CDR3 is TGCGCCAGCAGCGCCAGGGGGGACGAGCAGTACTTC. Amino acid sequence: CASSARGDEQYF. The full variable domain, its missing parts supplied by reference TRBV5-1 and TRBJ2-7, is KAGVTQTPRYLIKTRGQQVTLSCSPISGHRSVSWYQQTPGQGLQFLFEYFSETQRNKGNFPGRFSGRQFSNSRSEMNVSTLELGDSALYLCASSARGDEQYFGPGTRLTVT.

The rearrangement uses TRBV25-1 and TRBJ2-3; TRBD1 agrees at 9 bases. The V gene's germline CDR1 is MGHDK and CDR2 SYGVNS. Trimming cost V 0 bases and J 4 bases; bases outside gene matches: 8. The CDR3 extends over 17 amino acids. CDR3 protein: CASSEYVGTGTADTQYF. CDR3 DNA: TGTGCCAGCAGTGAATATGTGGGGACAGGGACGGCAGATACGCAGTATTTT.

This clonotype was detected many times. J is TRBJ1-5 and V is TRBV6-2 or TRBV6-3, with D unclear. The CDR3 extends over 13 amino acids. V dropped 6 bases and J dropped 4 bases, with 10 bases sitting between them. Germline V gives CDR1 MNHEY, CDR2 SVGEGT. The CDR3 here is CASSQELNQPQHF. Here the CDR3 DNA reads TGTGCCAGCAGCCAAGAATTGAATCAGCCCCAGCATTTT.

This clonotype was recorded many times. This chain joins TRBV7-9 and TRBJ2-7, with D perhaps TRBD1 or TRBD2 (5 bases each). Trimming removed 2 bases at V and 3 bases at J, with 14 bases between. This CDR3 has 15 residues. Germline-derived CDR1 and CDR2 are SEHNR and FQNEAQ (reference sequence). CDR3: CASSLTGTGIYEQYF. Written as DNA, the CDR3 is TGTGCCAGCAGCTTAACTGGGACGGGAATCTACGAGCAGTACTTC.

As to this clonotype: This may arise from a read error, as a much more abundant clone is one base away. This chain uses TRBV4-2 with TRBJ2-7, with 11 bases fitting TRBD2. Per the germline V gene, CDR1 is LGHNA and CDR2 is YNFKEQ. The CDR3 covers 15 residues. The chain's CDR3 is CASSMGTSGTYEQDF. CDR3 bases: TGTGCCAGCAGCATGGGGACTAGCGGAACGTACGAGCAGGACTTC.

In its sample, this clonotype was seen many times. CDR3 sequence: CASSIGTVNEQFF. The CDR3 DNA reads TGTGCCAGTAGTATAGGAACCGTCAATGAGCAGTTCTTC. The chain uses TRBV19 and TRBJ2-1; D is undetermined. V lost 1 base and J lost 6, with 7 bases in between. There are 13 residues in the CDR3. CDR1 LNHDA and CDR2 SQIVND come from the germline V gene (reference sequence).

This clonotype has ten or more counts. The chain joins TRBV6-2 or TRBV6-3 to TRBJ2-2; 8 bases match TRBD2. The CDR3 is 15 residues long. The ends lost 4 bases at V and 4 bases at J; junction bases unmatched: 5. Germline V CDR1 and CDR2: MNHEY, SVGEGT. CDR3 in DNA: TGTGCCAGCAGTTTGGAACTAGCGGTCACCGGGGAGCTGTTTTTT. Translating it yields CASSLELAVTGELFF.

This clonotype was counted a few times. This CDR3 is CASSYEAGGYTDTQYF. The CDR3 DNA sequence: TGTGCCAGCAGTTACGAGGCGGGAGGGTACACAGATACGCAGTATTTT. This rearrangement joins TRBV6-2 or TRBV6-3 to TRBJ2-3; 9 bases are shared with TRBD2. Trimming took 2 bases from V and 2 from J; bases not matched to a gene: 5. The CDR3 is 16 residues long. The germline V gene encodes CDR1 MNHEY and CDR2 SVGEGT.

This clonotype showed up many times. This chain links TRBV4-3 with TRBJ2-5; 11 bases align to TRBD2. Germline loops: CDR1 LGHNA, CDR2 YSLEER. V was pared by 0 bases and J by 5 bases, with 11 bases of the junction left unmatched. CDR3 length: 18 residues. The CDR3 protein is CASSQDSPSGGWWETQYF. The DNA for the CDR3 is TGCGCCAGCAGCCAAGATTCCCCTAGCGGGGGGTGGTGGGAGACCCAGTACTTC.

The rearrangement joins TRBV5-3 to TRBJ2-7; D ambiguous. TRBV5-3 is designated an ORF whose function remains uncertain. V shed 8 bases and J shed 2 bases, with 23 bases lying between them. The CDR3 totals 16 residues. CDR3 in DNA: TGTGCCAGCAGCGACGGATACATTACAAATCCCTACGAGCAGTACTTC. Protein sequence: CASSDGYITNPYEQYF.

The chain combines TRBV2 with TRBJ2-1; weak D call: TRBD2 (5 bases). This CDR3 comprises 12 residues. V lost 6 bases, J lost 7 bases, and 10 bases lay in between. Germline values: CDR1 SNHLY, CDR2 FYNNEI. The DNA for the CDR3 is TGTGCCAGCAGCAGTCTAGCAAATGAGCAGTTCTTC. Its translation: CASSSLANEQFF.

CDR3 coding DNA: TGTGCCAGCAGCCCGTTCCAGGGGGCAACTGAAGCTTTCTTT. It is translated as CASSPFQGATEAFF. The chain combines TRBV7-9 with TRBJ1-1; the match to TRBD1 covers 8 bases. Germline V gives CDR1 SEHNR, CDR2 FQNEAQ (reference sequence). CDR3 length equals 14 residues. V lost 5 bases to trimming and J lost 5 bases; unmatched junction nucleotides: 7.